One sample yielded the 25 T cell receptor beta chains listed below, sequenced in a study of glioma-infiltrating T cells after dendritic cell vaccination. Sequenced by immunoSEQ multiplex PCR; TCRdb stores in-frame clones only, minus some. This table holds some 70,000 clones, about four fifths found once. This specimen consisted of blood, obtained before dendritic cell vaccination. The receptor source for this set is a human donor with glioblastoma.

The chain uses TRBV19 and TRBJ1-5; 7 bases align to TRBD1. The trim removed 6 bases at V and 4 bases at J, leaving 9 bases unmatched. The germline CDR1 and CDR2 sequences are LNHDA and SQIVND (reference sequence). There are 15 residues in the CDR3. CDR3 residues: CASSLRQGRNQPQHF. The CDR3 DNA is TGTGCCAGTAGCCTGAGACAGGGAAGGAATCAGCCCCAGCATTTT.

The rearrangement links TRBV5-1 to TRBJ1-6; 9 bases line up with TRBD1. The CDR3 loop spans 15 amino acids. Trimming cost V 5 bases and J 5 bases; bases outside gene matches: 5. The V gene's germline CDR1 is SGHRS and CDR2 YFSETQ. CDR3 DNA: TGCGCCAGCAGTAACAGGGGGCAGGATAATTCACCCCTCCACTTT. It codes for CASSNRGQDNSPLHF.

The chain combines TRBV19 with TRBJ2-5; 8 positions agree with TRBD1. Germline trimming cut 2 bases from V and 4 bases from J; bases unmatched to any gene: 6. In germline, CDR1 is LNHDA, CDR2 SQIVND (reference sequence). The CDR3 consists of 15 residues. CDR3 sequence reads: CASSIKTGGTETQYF. The CDR3 DNA is TGTGCCAGTAGTATAAAAACAGGGGGTACAGAGACCCAGTACTTC.

V and J are TRBV6-1 and TRBJ2-2; TRBD1 matches 9 bases. The CDR3 totals 15 residues. CDR1 is MNHNS and CDR2 is SASEGT in the germline V gene. V was clipped by 7 bases and J by 1 base; unmatched bases: 4. Here the CDR3 reads CASKSGQGNTGELFF. CDR3 coding DNA: TGTGCCAGCAAGTCGGGACAGGGGAACACCGGGGAGCTGTTTTTT.

V and J are TRBV4-1 and TRBJ1-1, with D possibly matching TRBD1 (6 bases). The CDR3 runs to 15 residues. The V gene's germline CDR1 is MGHRA and CDR2 YSYEKL. The V and J ends lost 0 bases and 4 bases respectively, with 12 bases between them. The CDR3 bases are TGCGCCAGCAGCCAAGATAAGGGAGGGGGCACTGAAGCTTTCTTT. The encoded protein is CASSQDKGGGTEAFF.

The J gene is TRBJ2-7, the V gene TRBV29-1; D unclear. Trimming pared 7 bases from V and 5 bases from J, leaving 12 bases between. The CDR3 length is 11 residues. Per the germline V gene, CDR1 is SQVTM and CDR2 is ANQGSEA. CDR3 bases: TGCAGCGCCCAGTTCCAGGACGAGCAGTACTTC. Translated: CSAQFQDEQYF.

V gene TRBV4-2 combines with J gene TRBJ2-1, with 9 bases fitting TRBD2. The germline V gene encodes CDR1 LGHNA and CDR2 YNFKEQ. The CDR3 length is 17 residues. The junction had 7 bases not matched to a gene; V was cut back by 0 bases and J by 4 bases. DNA for the CDR3: TGTGCCAGCAGCCAAGATCGAGAAACTAGCGGGTACAATGAGCAGTTCTTC. This translates into CASSQDRETSGYNEQFF.

J is TRBJ1-1 and V is TRBV5-4, with D perhaps TRBD1 (6 bases). V was cut by 4 bases and J by 5 bases, with 15 bases left in between. The CDR3 has 14 amino acids. Germline V gene sequence: CDR1 SGHNT, CDR2 YYREEE (reference sequence). CDR3 nucleotide sequence: TGTGCCAGCAGCGGAGATGCGGGGGCGACTGAAGCTTTCTTT. It encodes CASSGDAGATEAFF.

CDR3 DNA: TGTGCCAGCAGCTTATCATCCAGCGCTAGGGGAAATGAGCAGTTCTTC. Translated: CASSLSSSARGNEQFF. The J gene is TRBJ2-1, the V gene TRBV7-6, with TRBD1 as a possible D gene (5 bases). Germline V CDR1 and CDR2: SGHVS, FNYEAQ. This CDR3 spans 16 amino acids. V was clipped by 2 bases and J by 7 bases, with 18 bases between them. The full variable domain, with the rest looked up from reference TRBV7-6 and TRBJ2-1, is GAGVSQSPRYKVTKRGQDVALRCDPISGHVSLYWYRQALGQGPEFLTYFNYEAQQDKSGLPNDRFSAERPEGSISTLTIQRTEQRDSAMYRCASSLSSSARGNEQFFGPGTRLTVL.

The V and J genes are TRBV5-4 and TRBJ2-2; maybe TRBD1 (5 bases). This CDR3 has 15 residues. With 2 bases removed from V and 7 bases from J, the gap between germline ends came to 15 bases. The germline CDR1 and CDR2 sequences are SGHNT and YYREEE (reference sequence). The CDR3 DNA reads as TGTGCCAGCAGCTTAATCCAGGGCCTAGGCGGGGAGCTGTTTTTT. Translating gives CASSLIQGLGGELFF.

This clone was detected only a few times. The J gene is TRBJ2-3, the V gene TRBV5-6; D ambiguous. The ends were cut back, 1 base at V and 4 bases at J, with 7 bases in the middle. Germline V lookup: CDR1 SGHDT, CDR2 YYEEEE. This CDR3 contains 13 residues. The CDR3 sequence: CASSLPTADTQYF. The CDR3 region has the DNA TGTGCCAGCAGCTTGCCTACCGCAGATACGCAGTATTTT.

The chain employs TRBV15 and TRBJ2-7; 9 nucleotides match TRBD1. The CDR3 is made up of 14 amino acids. CDR1 LNHNV and CDR2 YYDKDF come from the germline V gene (reference sequence). V trimming: 2 bases; J trimming: 4 bases; junction bases outside the gene matches: 3. The CDR3, as DNA: TGTGCCACCAGCAGATGGACAGGGGATTACGAGCAGTACTTC. Translating gives CATSRWTGDYEQYF.

V usage is TRBV5-1 and J usage is TRBJ2-3, with 8 bases lining up with TRBD2. The CDR3 length is 16 residues. The germline V gene has CDR1 SGHRS and CDR2 YFSETQ. V shed 0 bases and J 2 bases; nucleotides not matched to a gene: 5. CDR3 sequence (DNA): TGCGCCAGCAGCTTGGACGCAGCGGGGGACACAGATACGCAGTATTTT. The encoded protein is CASSLDAAGDTDTQYF.

The V and J genes are TRBV7-2 and TRBJ1-3; TRBD1 agrees at 8 bases. Unmatched junction bases numbered 9, after V lost 5 bases and J lost 0 bases. CDR3 length: 17 residues. Germline V gene data show CDR1 as SGHTA and CDR2 as FQGNSA. CDR3 DNA: TGTGCCAGCAGCCCATGGGTACAGGGGGTCTCTGGAAACACCATATATTTT. Translating it yields CASSPWVQGVSGNTIYF.

The V and J genes are TRBV7-2 and TRBJ2-7; D perhaps matches TRBD1 (6 bases). The CDR3 has 14 amino acids. Trimming left V 4 bases short and J 2 bases short, with 12 bases between. CDR1 and CDR2 (germline): SGHTA, FQGNSA. The CDR3 bases are TGTGCCAGCAGCTCCCCGACAGGAGCCTACGAGCAGTACTTC. Residues: CASSSPTGAYEQYF.

The chain has TRBV5-4 and TRBJ1-4; 8 bases are shared with TRBD1. Germline V gene data show CDR1 as SGHNT and CDR2 as YYREEE (reference sequence). The CDR3 spans 16 residues. The V segment lost 4 bases and the J segment 0 bases; nucleotides outside the gene matches: 5. The CDR3 nucleotides are TGTGCCAGCAGCCCAGGGGGCCTCGCAACTAATGAAAAACTGTTTTTT. Translating it yields CASSPGGLATNEKLFF.

The chain is built from TRBV6-6 and TRBJ1-6, with 7 bases matching TRBD1. Germline CDR1 MNHNY, CDR2 SVGAGI (reference sequence). The length of the CDR3 is 14 residues. The V and J ends lost 2 bases and 8 bases, in that order; junction bases with no gene match: 3. CDR3 amino acids: CASSYDREDSPLHF. CDR3 in DNA: TGTGCCAGCAGTTACGACAGGGAGGATTCACCCCTCCACTTT.

About this clone itself: The same CDR3 is also encoded by other DNA sequences in this sample. The chain combines TRBV2 with TRBJ1-3; no firm D call. Trimming pared 8 bases from V and 3 bases from J, leaving 8 bases between. Per the germline V gene, CDR1 is SNHLY and CDR2 is FYNNEI. CDR3 length: 12 residues. CDR3 protein: CASGRLGNTIYF. DNA of the CDR3: TGTGCCAGCGGCAGACTTGGAAACACCATATATTTT.

The rearrangement joins TRBV30 to TRBJ1-2; D gene uncertain. The CDR3 is 12 amino acids. Trimming took off 3 bases at V and 2 bases at J, with 7 bases between the two ends. The germline CDR1 and CDR2 sequences are GTSNPN and SVGIG (reference sequence). This CDR3 reads CAWRRINYGYTF. DNA of the CDR3: TGTGCCTGGAGGAGAATAAACTATGGCTACACCTTC.

This clone was counted a few times. The V and J genes are TRBV7-9 and TRBJ1-1; 8 bases line up with TRBD1. The trim removed 6 bases at V and 1 base at J, leaving 10 bases unmatched. Germline CDR1 reads SEHNR; CDR2 reads FQNEAQ (reference sequence). The CDR3 sequence is 16 residues long. DNA of the CDR3: TGTGCCAGCAGAAAGGGACAGGCCAGCCAGAACACTGAAGCTTTCTTT. Translated, it gives CASRKGQASQNTEAFF. Based on the CDR3 plus reference TRBV7-9 and TRBJ1-1, the full variable domain is DTGVSQNPRHKITKRGQNVTFRCDPISEHNRLYWYRQTLGQGPEFLTYFQNEAQLEKSRLLSDRFSAERPKGSFSTLEIQRTEQGDSAMYLCASRKGQASQNTEAFFGQGTRLTVV.

This clone has a handful of counts. The CDR3 sequence: CASSPTRGDTQYF. CDR3 bases: TGTGCCAGCAGCCCTACCCGAGGGGATACGCAGTATTTT. The chain has TRBV7-3 and TRBJ2-3, with TRBD2 as a possible D gene (5 bases). The germline V and J ends were trimmed by 5 bases and 6 bases, with 12 bases remaining between them. Germline V gene data show CDR1 as SGHTA and CDR2 as FQGTGA. CDR3 length: 13 amino acids.

The V and J genes are TRBV6-5 and TRBJ1-2, with D perhaps TRBD1 (5 bases). CDR1 is MNHEY, CDR2 SVGAGI, per germline. The CDR3 has 12 amino acids. The germline V and J ends were trimmed by 8 bases and 7 bases, with 14 bases remaining between them. The CDR3 region has the DNA TGTGCCAGCCGGGACGGGGGATCTGGCTACACCTTC. This translates into CASRDGGSGYTF.

The J gene is TRBJ1-5, the V gene TRBV30; D not resolved. The CDR3 is 14 residues long. The germline gives CDR1 GTSNPN, CDR2 SVGIG (reference sequence). V lost 1 base, J lost 4 bases, and 11 bases lay in between. The chain's CDR3 is CAWSALSSNQPQHF. CDR3 bases: TGTGCCTGGAGTGCACTGAGCTCAAATCAGCCCCAGCATTTT.

V is TRBV6-1 and J is TRBJ2-7; D remains unclear. Germline CDR1 MNHNS, CDR2 SASEGT. Trimming stripped 6 bases from V and 0 bases from J, with 6 bases between. The CDR3 sequence is 12 residues long. The CDR3 spells CASSLSSYEQYF. CDR3 coding DNA: TGTGCCAGCAGCCTGAGCTCCTACGAGCAGTACTTC.

This clone turned up a few times. V and J are TRBV19 and TRBJ1-1, with 9 bases identical to TRBD1. The germline V gene encodes CDR1 LNHDA and CDR2 SQIVND (reference sequence). The CDR3 is 12 residues long. The V segment lost 5 bases and the J segment 11 bases; nucleotides outside the gene matches: 6. The CDR3 spells CASSPGTGNAFF. CDR3 nucleotide sequence: TGTGCCAGTAGTCCGGGGACAGGGAATGCTTTCTTT.